The 20 T cell receptor beta chains given below trace back to one sample, sequenced in a study of beta chain features in type 1 diabetes (dated by TCRdb to 2016 to 2018). Receptor amplification or capture employed the immunoSEQ multiplex PCR assay. The entire amount of isolated RNA was reverse transcribed using the High Capacity cDNA Reverse Transcription Kit, so the sequenced TCRB transcripts were expressed ones. TCRdb retrieved this table from immuneACCESS and kept in-frame rearrangements only. Not all clones are present; in checked studies, unresolved V genes account for under half, and no reason is known for the remainder. This sample is represented by hundreds of thousands of clones; more than 11% of them were singletons. The ten largest clones add up to about 0.04% of the sample. Specimen: naive CD4+ T cells from blood. What the cell subset or site label conveys for this sample: true naive CD4+ T cells. Receptors originate from a man younger than 40 in good health.

This chain uses TRBV7-9 with TRBJ1-4, with D unresolved. The CDR3 is made up of 15 amino acids. Germline CDR1 and CDR2: SEHNR and FQNEAQ (reference sequence). Trimming pared 5 bases from V and 8 bases from J, leaving 18 bases between. This chain's CDR3 is CASSEQRIRKEKLFF. CDR3 coding DNA: TGTGCCAGCAGCGAACAGAGGATTCGAAAGGAAAAACTGTTTTTT.

V is TRBV9 and J is TRBJ2-1, with D possibly TRBD2 on 6 matching bases. The germline V gene encodes CDR1 SGDLS and CDR2 YYNGEE. Trimming cost V 0 bases and J 4 bases, with 11 bases left between them. The CDR3 has 15 amino acids. CDR3 residues: CASSVAAGQYNEQFF. The CDR3 DNA reads as TGTGCCAGCAGCGTAGCAGCGGGCCAATACAATGAGCAGTTCTTC.

The V call is TRBV6-5, the J call TRBJ2-1, with TRBD1 matching over 8 bases. V lost 4 bases and J lost 8; bases outside the gene matches: 7. Germline V lookup: CDR1 MNHEY, CDR2 SVGAGI. This CDR3 region has 14 residues. In DNA form, the CDR3 reads TGTGCCAGCAGTTCCGTCAGGGGGCCATATGAGCAGTTCTTC. It translates to CASSSVRGPYEQFF.

The gene calls are TRBV30 and TRBJ1-1, with D perhaps TRBD1 (5 bases). CDR3 length: 14 amino acids. Germline-derived CDR1 and CDR2 are GTSNPN and SVGIG (reference sequence). V lost 4 bases and J lost 1, with 13 bases in between. The CDR3, as DNA: TGTGCCTGGACTGGGGGTTTAAGGAACACTGAAGCTTTCTTT. As protein: CAWTGGLRNTEAFF.

In its sample, this clone was seen a few times. The chain carries TRBV10-3 and TRBJ2-7; 9 bases are a match to TRBD1. The germline V gene encodes CDR1 ENHRY and CDR2 SYGVKD. The V gene end was trimmed by 10 bases and the J gene end by 6 bases; junction bases not matched to a gene: 10. The CDR3 is 13 residues long. The CDR3 region has the DNA TGTGCCACCTTACAGGGGGCAGGGGGCGAGCAGTACTTC. Translated: CATLQGAGGEQYF.

This clone was found a few times. The rearrangement joins TRBV27 to TRBJ2-6, with D unclear. Trimming took 8 bases from V and 2 from J, leaving 7 bases between them. Germline CDR1 and CDR2: MNHEY and SMNVEV (reference sequence). CDR3 length: 13 amino acids. CDR3 nucleotides: TGTGCCAGCTCGTTCCCTGGGGCCAACGTCCTGACTTTC. As protein: CASSFPGANVLTF.

This clone has more than one count but fewer than ten. The chain uses TRBV15 and TRBJ2-5; D remains ambiguous. This CDR3 comprises 13 residues. Trimming shortened V by 4 bases and J by 0 bases, and 6 bases separated the two germline ends. Germline CDR1 reads LNHNV; CDR2 reads YYDKDF (reference sequence). The CDR3, as DNA: TGTGCCACCAGCACTCGGTACCAAGAGACCCAGTACTTC. Translated, it gives CATSTRYQETQYF.

The chain couples TRBV6-6 to TRBJ1-4; D unresolved. Trimming removed 6 bases at V and 0 bases at J, with 8 bases between. The CDR3 runs 14 residues. Germline V gene data show CDR1 as MNHNY and CDR2 as SVGAGI (reference sequence). In DNA, the CDR3 is TGTGCCAGCAGCTACAGTGCAACTAATGAAAAACTGTTTTTT. Translated: CASSYSATNEKLFF.

In its sample, this clone was seen a few times. The chain couples TRBV6-5 to TRBJ2-3, with 7 bases matching TRBD1. The CDR3 spans 16 residues. CDR1 is MNHEY and CDR2 is SVGAGI in the germline V gene. V lost 3 bases, J lost 0 bases, and 6 bases stayed unmatched. Written as DNA, the CDR3 is TGTGCCAGCAGTTATCTCGGGACAGCTAGCACAGATACGCAGTATTTT. It is translated as CASSYLGTASTDTQYF.

A few counts support this clone. Different DNA sequences within this sample yield the same CDR3. The chain is built from TRBV27 and TRBJ1-1; 7 bases match TRBD1. Losses at the gene ends were 6 bases for V and 2 bases for J; bases not matched to a gene: 3. Germline-derived CDR1 and CDR2 are MNHEY and SMNVEV (reference sequence). The CDR3 runs 13 residues. The CDR3 bases are TGTGCCAGCAGCGACAGGGTAAACACTGAAGCTTTCTTT. It specifies CASSDRVNTEAFF.

This chain connects TRBV29-1 to TRBJ2-5, with TRBD2 matching over 11 bases. The CDR3 runs to 14 residues. The germline V gene has CDR1 SQVTM and CDR2 ANQGSEA. The CDR3 loop is CRNEKTSGEETQYF. In nucleotides, the CDR3 is TGCAGGAATGAAAAGACTAGCGGGGAAGAGACCCAGTACTTC. Full variable domain (remainder filled in from reference TRBV29-1 and TRBJ2-5): SAVISQKPSRDICQRGTSLTIQCQVDSQVTMMFWYRQQPGQSLTLIATANQGSEATYESGFVIDKFPISRPNLTFSTLTVSNMSPEDSSIYLCRNEKTSGEETQYFGPGTRLLVL.

This clone was detected a few times. The chain carries TRBV29-1 and TRBJ1-5; 7 bases are shared with TRBD1. V was clipped by 4 bases and J by 1 base; unmatched bases: 1. Germline lookup yields CDR1 SQVTM and CDR2 ANQGSEA. The CDR3 sequence is 13 residues long. CDR3 residues: CSVGTGSNQPQHF. CDR3 coding DNA: TGCAGCGTTGGGACAGGAAGCAATCAGCCCCAGCATTTT.

A few counts support this clone. CDR3 sequence (DNA): TGTGCCAGCAGCGCGGAGGGGGCAATGAACACTGAAGCTTTCTTT. This codes for CASSAEGAMNTEAFF. The gene calls are TRBV9 and TRBJ1-1, with 7 bases aligning to TRBD1. CDR1 and CDR2 (germline): SGDLS, YYNGEE. The length of the CDR3 is 15 residues. J was trimmed by 0 bases and V by 3 bases; bases with no gene match: 5.

CDR3 loop: CASSQLLATSSYNEQFF. The CDR3 DNA sequence: TGTGCCAGCAGCCAACTACTAGCGACGAGCTCCTACAATGAGCAGTTCTTC. V is TRBV4-2 and J is TRBJ2-1, with 7 bases identical to TRBD2. This CDR3 contains 17 residues. V shed 2 bases, J shed 0 bases, and the junction held 7 bases outside the gene matches. The V gene's germline CDR1 is LGHNA and CDR2 YNFKEQ.

This clone has only a few counts. This chain joins TRBV2 and TRBJ2-5; possibly TRBD1 for D (5 bases). V was cut by 8 bases and J by 3 bases, with 7 bases left in between. CDR3 length: 11 amino acids. The germline V gene has CDR1 SNHLY and CDR2 FYNNEI. This CDR3 reads CASFREETQYF. The CDR3 DNA is TGTGCCAGCTTCAGGGAAGAGACCCAGTACTTC.

This clone was counted only a few times. The rearrangement uses TRBV27 and TRBJ1-2, with 7 nucleotides matching TRBD1. Germline V gene data show CDR1 as MNHEY and CDR2 as SMNVEV (reference sequence). V lost 5 bases, J lost 7 bases, and 7 bases stayed unmatched. The CDR3 is 13 amino acids. The CDR3 is CASSRDREVGYTF. CDR3 coding DNA: TGTGCCAGCAGTAGAGACAGGGAAGTTGGCTACACCTTC.

The chain uses TRBV9 and TRBJ2-3; D unresolved. Trimming stripped 0 bases from V and 0 bases from J, with 8 bases between. The CDR3 runs 15 residues. Germline assignment: CDR1 SGDLS and CDR2 YYNGEE. The CDR3 loop is CASSVDGPSTDTQYF. The CDR3 DNA reads as TGTGCCAGCAGCGTAGACGGCCCTAGCACAGATACGCAGTATTTT.

This clone was observed a few times. The chain links TRBV29-1 to TRBJ1-5, with TRBD1 as a possible D gene (5 bases). The germline V gene has CDR1 SQVTM and CDR2 ANQGSEA. Trimming removed 4 bases at V and 1 base at J, with 8 bases between. This CDR3 comprises 13 residues. CDR3 in DNA: TGCAGCGTTGCAGGGAGCAGCAATCAGCCCCAGCATTTT. Amino acids: CSVAGSSNQPQHF.

The chain uses TRBV6-6 and TRBJ1-1; D uncertain. V dropped 0 bases and J dropped 1 base, with 3 bases sitting between them. The CDR3 is 13 residues long. CDR1 and CDR2 from the germline V gene are MNHNY and SVGAGI (reference sequence). In DNA, the CDR3 is TGTGCCAGCAGTTACTCAGAGAACACTGAAGCTTTCTTT. Translating it yields CASSYSENTEAFF.

This clone was seen a handful of times. The chain is built from TRBV29-1 and TRBJ2-1; D is ambiguous. Germline V gene data show CDR1 as SQVTM and CDR2 as ANQGSEA. The CDR3 loop spans 14 amino acids. V lost 2 bases and J 1 base, leaving 9 bases between the germline ends. The CDR3 DNA reads as TGCAGCGTTGAAAGGTCCAGGTCCTACAATGAGCAGTTCTTC. Amino acid sequence: CSVERSRSYNEQFF.